The next 18 T cell receptor beta chains were all read from a single sample in a study of identical twins. Each CDR3 protein is one row after TCRdb ran MiXCR on the 5' RACE reads. This sample yields roughly 250,000 distinct CDR3 sequences, of which roughly 7% are seen a single time; roughly 3.9% belongs to the top ten. The sample was also linked to a second study, of yellow fever vaccine responses in identical twins.

Sequencing was performed on memory (CD45RO+) T cells sorted from blood. Every receptor here comes from a woman between 18 and 30 years old in good health.

In its sample, this clonotype was seen many times. This sequence joins TRBV2 and TRBJ2-3; 7 bases match TRBD1. The trim removed 4 bases at V and 5 bases at J, leaving 6 bases unmatched. This CDR3 is 14 amino acids long. CDR1 and CDR2 (germline): SNHLY, FYNNEI. The CDR3 DNA reads TGTGCCAGCAGTGGACAAGGGGGCGGAGATACGCAGTATTTT. Its protein product is CASSGQGGGDTQYF.

This clonotype was detected only a few times. The V and J genes are TRBV5-6 and TRBJ2-1; D ambiguous. The germline V gene encodes CDR1 SGHDT and CDR2 YYEEEE. CDR3 length: 15 amino acids. Trimming removed 4 bases at V and 0 bases at J, with 11 bases between. DNA of the CDR3: TGTGCCAGCAGCCGCCGGCGAATCTCCTACAATGAGCAGTTCTTC. Protein: CASSRRRISYNEQFF.

V usage is TRBV2 and J usage is TRBJ1-5; D is unresolved. The V end was cut by 3 bases, the J end by 3 bases, with 9 bases between. Germline lookup yields CDR1 SNHLY and CDR2 FYNNEI. This CDR3 is 14 amino acids long. Here the CDR3 reads CASSEQTPNQPQHF. In DNA, the CDR3 is TGTGCCAGCAGTGAGCAAACCCCCAATCAGCCCCAGCATTTT.

A few counts support this clonotype. This chain connects TRBV4-2 to TRBJ1-4; D remains ambiguous. This CDR3 region has 16 residues. V lost 0 bases to trimming and J lost 3 bases, with 11 bases between them. CDR1 and CDR2 from the germline V gene are LGHNA and YNFKEQ. The CDR3 sequence: CASSQDVGAANEKLFF. CDR3 DNA: TGTGCCAGCAGCCAAGATGTGGGAGCGGCTAATGAAAAACTGTTTTTT.

This clonotype was detected ten times or more. V and J are TRBV12-3 or TRBV12-4 and TRBJ2-7; D remains ambiguous. Deletions cut 7 bases from V and 0 bases from J, with 16 bases between. This CDR3 region has 15 residues. CDR3 amino acids: CASNHRASRSYEQYF. Here the CDR3 DNA reads TGTGCCAGCAACCACCGGGCCTCACGCTCCTACGAGCAGTACTTC.

This clonotype showed up many times. The CDR3 loop reads CASSRLTTGGPQDTQYF. The CDR3 region has the DNA TGTGCCAGCAGCCGTCTTACGACGGGAGGGCCACAAGATACGCAGTATTTT. The chain is built from TRBV11-2 and TRBJ2-3; TRBD2 aligns across 8 bases. Trimming took 5 bases from V and 5 from J; bases not matched to a gene: 15. CDR1 is SGHAT, CDR2 FQNNGV, per germline. The CDR3 is 17 residues long.

This clonotype was seen repeatedly, ten times or more. This chain uses TRBV20-1 with TRBJ1-1, with a tentative D call TRBD1 (5 bases). Trimming took 1 base from V and 9 from J, leaving 9 bases between them. CDR3 size: 11 residues. Germline-derived CDR1 and CDR2 are DFQATT and SNEGSKA (reference sequence). The CDR3 here is CSARVGGKAFF. DNA of the CDR3: TGCAGTGCTAGAGTCGGGGGGAAAGCTTTCTTT.

The chain carries TRBV2 and TRBJ2-7, with 14 bases fitting TRBD2. Germline CDR1 is SNHLY and CDR2 is FYNNEI. The length of the CDR3 is 16 residues. V lost 5 bases to trimming and J lost 6 bases; unmatched junction nucleotides: 9. CDR3 sequence (DNA): TGTGCCAGCAGTAAGGGACTAGCGGGAGTTTCTGCCGAGCAGTACTTC. Translating it yields CASSKGLAGVSAEQYF. Full variable domain (missing parts from reference TRBV2 and TRBJ2-7): EPEVTQTPSHQVTQMGQEVILRCVPISNHLYFYWYRQILGQKVEFLVSFYNNEISEKSEIFDDQFSVERPDGSNFTLKIRSTKLEDSAMYFCASSKGLAGVSAEQYFGPGTRLTVT.

This clonotype was observed many times. This chain connects TRBV3-1 to TRBJ1-4; D remains ambiguous. The CDR3 runs 13 residues. Deletions cut 2 bases from V and 8 bases from J, with 9 bases between. CDR1 is LGHDT and CDR2 is YNNKEL in the germline V gene (reference sequence). DNA for the CDR3: TGTGCCAGCAGCCAACATGGAGGAGAAAAACTGTTTTTT. Translating it yields CASSQHGGEKLFF.

This clonotype showed up just a few times. V and J are TRBV5-6 and TRBJ2-7, with 8 bases fitting TRBD1. The ends lost 0 bases at V and 5 bases at J; junction bases unmatched: 7. In germline, CDR1 is SGHDT, CDR2 YYEEEE. CDR3 length equals 15 residues. The CDR3 reads CASSLARGPKDEQYF. The CDR3 nucleotides are TGTGCCAGCAGCTTGGCCAGGGGGCCAAAAGACGAGCAGTACTTC. The full variable domain, rest sourced from reference TRBV5-6 and TRBJ2-7, is DAGVTQSPTHLIKTRGQQVTLRCSPKSGHDTVSWYQQALGQGPQFIFQYYEEEERQRGNFPDRFSGHQFPNYSSELNVNALLLGDSALYLCASSLARGPKDEQYFGPGTRLTVT.

V is TRBV5-6 and J is TRBJ2-5; perhaps TRBD1 as D (6 bases). This CDR3 is 15 amino acids long. The germline V gene has CDR1 SGHDT and CDR2 YYEEEE. The V and J ends lost 4 bases and 1 base respectively, with 14 bases between them. The CDR3 DNA reads as TGTGCCAGCAGCCAACTCACGACAGGCCAAGAGACCCAGTACTTC. Protein: CASSQLTTGQETQYF.

This chain connects TRBV4-1 to TRBJ1-4; D gene uncertain. Germline loops: CDR1 MGHRA, CDR2 YSYEKL. This CDR3 is built from 17 residues. V lost 0 bases, J lost 4 bases, and 15 bases lay in between. DNA for the CDR3: TGCGCCAGCAGCCAAGAAGTTTCGGCAGGCGGTAATGAAAAACTGTTTTTT. Its translation: CASSQEVSAGGNEKLFF.

This clonotype was counted between two and nine times. V and J are TRBV7-9 and TRBJ2-5; D remains unclear. Trimming took off 1 base at V and 4 bases at J, with 16 bases between the two ends. Germline assignment: CDR1 SEHNR and CDR2 FQNEAQ (reference sequence). There are 16 residues in the CDR3. The CDR3 loop reads CASSLVRVLEIETQYF. CDR3 DNA: TGTGCCAGCAGCTTAGTCCGGGTTTTGGAGATAGAGACCCAGTACTTC.

This clonotype has more than one count but fewer than ten. The chain couples TRBV12-3 or TRBV12-4 to TRBJ2-1, with 13 bases that match TRBD2. Trimming at V came to 5 bases and at J to 8 bases, leaving 9 bases not matched to a gene. The CDR3 has 16 amino acids. The CDR3 loop reads CASSAQLAGGLDEQFF. CDR3 DNA sequence: TGTGCCAGCAGTGCCCAACTAGCGGGAGGGCTGGATGAGCAGTTCTTC.

V gene TRBV20-1 combines with J gene TRBJ2-7; 9 positions agree with TRBD1. This CDR3 comprises 12 residues. From germline, CDR1 is DFQATT and CDR2 SNEGSKA (reference sequence). With V trimmed by 7 bases and J by 3 bases, 4 bases remained unmatched. The CDR3 reads CSVPGQGYEQYF. The CDR3, as DNA: TGCAGTGTCCCGGGACAGGGCTACGAGCAGTACTTC.

This clonotype was detected many times. The chain joins TRBV5-1 to TRBJ2-1; 7 bases match TRBD2. CDR1 and CDR2 from the germline V gene are SGHRS and YFSETQ. Trimming at V came to 4 bases and at J to 0 bases, leaving 7 bases not matched to a gene. There are 16 residues in the CDR3. CDR3 in amino acids: CASSITSASSYNEQFF. In DNA form, the CDR3 reads TGCGCCAGCAGCATAACTAGCGCGAGCTCCTACAATGAGCAGTTCTTC.

This clonotype was observed many times. This chain connects TRBV12-3 or TRBV12-4 to TRBJ2-5; 9 positions agree with TRBD2. V shed 8 bases and J 5 bases; nucleotides not matched to a gene: 12. The CDR3 has 15 residues. The CDR3 nucleotides are TGTGCCAGCCGTCCCCTATCTAGCGGGGCGGAGACCCAGTACTTC. Its translation: CASRPLSSGAETQYF.

The chain is built from TRBV4-1 and TRBJ2-3; 11 positions agree with TRBD2. Trimming removed 2 bases from V and 5 bases from J; junction bases left unmatched: 9. Looked up from germline, CDR1 is MGHRA and CDR2 is YSYEKL. The CDR3 extends over 17 amino acids. CDR3 amino acids: CASSQTLAGDFKDTQYF. The CDR3 DNA is TGCGCCAGCAGCCAAACACTAGCGGGAGATTTTAAAGATACGCAGTATTTT.